Below, 20 T cell receptor beta chains from the same sample are listed, as sequenced in a study of blood T cell repertoires in COVID-19. This table comes from immunoSEQ multiplex PCR, and its TCRdb copy is limited to in-frame clones, with some not included. The sample records 300,000 to 450,000 clones, approximately 77% being singletons. Sequencing used peripheral blood. The receptors were sampled from a human donor with acute or convalescent COVID-19. The donor label of this sample is uncertain.

V and J are TRBV3-1 (or the pseudogene TRBV3-2) and TRBJ1-3; 9 bases match TRBD1. Germline V gives CDR1 LGHDT, CDR2 YNNKEL (reference sequence). After removal of 6 bases from V and 6 bases from J, the junction contained 3 bases not matched to a gene. The CDR3 sequence is 13 residues long. CDR3 loop: CASRWTGENTIYF. In DNA form, the CDR3 reads TGTGCCAGCAGATGGACAGGGGAAAACACCATATATTTT.

The V and J genes are TRBV11-2 and TRBJ2-1; 10 nucleotides match TRBD2. The CDR3 has 16 amino acids. Germline loops: CDR1 SGHAT, CDR2 FQNNGV. V shed 0 bases, J shed 6 bases, and the junction held 5 bases outside the gene matches. This CDR3 is CASSLDPAGGRNEQFF. CDR3 DNA sequence: TGTGCCAGCAGCTTAGATCCAGCGGGAGGGCGCAATGAGCAGTTCTTC.

The genes are TRBV5-1 and TRBJ2-1; 7 bases are shared with TRBD2. Germline values: CDR1 SGHRS, CDR2 YFSETQ. The CDR3 extends over 16 amino acids. The junction had 13 bases not matched to a gene; V was cut back by 4 bases and J by 6 bases. The CDR3 DNA reads as TGCGCCAGCAGCAACCTACTAGCGCAGGCAGGCAATGAGCAGTTCTTC. Amino acid sequence: CASSNLLAQAGNEQFF.

The chain recombines TRBV27 with TRBJ1-2; 7 bases are shared with TRBD1. Unmatched junction bases numbered 8, after V lost 6 bases and J lost 4 bases. This CDR3 region has 14 residues. CDR1 is MNHEY and CDR2 is SMNVEV in the germline V gene (reference sequence). In nucleotides, the CDR3 is TGTGCCAGCAGCCGTCGACAGGGCGCCTATGGCTACACCTTC. This sequence encodes CASSRRQGAYGYTF.

This chain joins TRBV3-1 (or the pseudogene TRBV3-2) and TRBJ2-7; 11 bases agree with TRBD2. The CDR3 is 15 amino acids. V shed 4 bases and J 4 bases; nucleotides not matched to a gene: 6. Germline CDR1 LGHDT, CDR2 YNNKEL (reference sequence). CDR3 residues: CASSPAGTSGYEQYF. The CDR3 nucleotides read TGTGCCAGCAGCCCGGCCGGGACTAGCGGATACGAGCAGTACTTC.

This chain joins TRBV5-1 and TRBJ1-2, with D unresolved. Trimming removed 6 bases from V and 1 base from J, with 16 bases in between. This CDR3 has 15 residues. Germline V CDR1 and CDR2: SGHRS, YFSETQ. The CDR3 DNA reads TGCGCCAGCACCCCTTGGGCGGGATTTAACTATGGCTACACCTTC. As protein: CASTPWAGFNYGYTF.

This chain joins TRBV7-9 and TRBJ1-2; 8 positions match TRBD1. The V gene's germline CDR1 is SEHNR and CDR2 FQNEAQ (reference sequence). The CDR3 covers 15 residues. V was clipped by 5 bases and J by 12 bases; unmatched bases: 17. This CDR3 reads CASSPGGTGGIFDTF. CDR3 in DNA: TGTGCCAGCAGCCCGGGTGGAACAGGGGGTATTTTCGACACCTTC. Drawing the rest from reference TRBV7-9 and TRBJ1-2, the complete variable domain is DTGVSQNPRHKITKRGQNVTFRCDPISEHNRLYWYRQTLGQGPEFLTYFQNEAQLEKSRLLSDRFSAERPKGSFSTLEIQRTEQGDSAMYLCASSPGGTGGIFDTFGSGTRLTVV.

CDR3 region: CASSYGVNTEAFF. The CDR3 DNA reads TGCGCCAGCAGCTACGGGGTAAACACTGAAGCTTTCTTT. J is TRBJ1-1 and V is TRBV5-1; D is ambiguous. The germline CDR1 and CDR2 sequences are SGHRS and YFSETQ. This CDR3 contains 13 residues. V gave up 3 bases and J gave up 2 bases, with 8 bases separating them.

This clone was observed a few times. The chain carries TRBV28 and TRBJ1-6; D unresolved. Germline V gives CDR1 MDHEN, CDR2 SYDVKM. Trimming left V 7 bases short and J 3 bases short, with 4 bases between. CDR3 length equals 12 residues. The CDR3 sequence: CASTDYNSPLHF. CDR3 in DNA: TGTGCCAGCACAGACTATAATTCACCCCTCCACTTT.

V and J are TRBV3-1 (or the pseudogene TRBV3-2) and TRBJ1-4; D may be TRBD1 (6 bases). This CDR3 is 15 amino acids long. Germline assignment: CDR1 LGHDT and CDR2 YNNKEL (reference sequence). V lost 3 bases and J lost 4, with 12 bases in between. The CDR3 reads CASSQDTGSNEKLFF. Here the CDR3 DNA reads TGTGCCAGCAGCCAGGATACAGGGAGTAATGAAAAACTGTTTTTT.

The chain joins TRBV6-5 to TRBJ2-6, with D tentatively TRBD2 (5 bases). CDR3 length: 14 residues. V was clipped by 6 bases and J by 4 bases, with 10 bases between them. Germline V gives CDR1 MNHEY, CDR2 SVGAGI. The CDR3 nucleotides read TGTGCCAGCAGCCCCACGGGGGGGGCCAACGTCCTGACTTTC. It encodes CASSPTGGANVLTF.

The chain recombines TRBV5-6 with TRBJ2-3; 14 bases agree with TRBD2. The J segment lost 4 bases and the V segment lost 1 base, leaving 5 bases of the junction unmatched. The germline gives CDR1 SGHDT, CDR2 YYEEEE. This CDR3 is built from 17 residues. CDR3 loop: CASSLPGLAGEADTQYF. The CDR3 DNA reads as TGTGCCAGCAGCTTGCCGGGACTAGCGGGGGAGGCAGATACGCAGTATTTT.

This clone was observed a handful of times. The genes are TRBV15 and TRBJ1-1; 8 nucleotides agree with TRBD1. With V trimmed by 5 bases and J by 8 bases, 10 bases remained unmatched. This CDR3 has 14 residues. Germline V gene sequence: CDR1 LNHNV, CDR2 YYDKDF (reference sequence). This chain's CDR3 is CATSVQGARDEAFF. The CDR3 DNA reads as TGTGCCACCAGCGTGCAGGGGGCCCGTGACGAAGCTTTCTTT.

The chain links TRBV30 to TRBJ1-5; a weak D match, TRBD1 (6 bases). CDR1 is GTSNPN and CDR2 is SVGIG in the germline V gene (reference sequence). Deletions cut 3 bases from V and 5 bases from J, with 11 bases between. The CDR3 has 13 residues. CDR3 residues: CAWSQGPDQPQHF. CDR3 DNA: TGTGCCTGGAGCCAGGGGCCGGATCAGCCCCAGCATTTT.

This sequence joins TRBV18 and TRBJ2-7; 7 bases match TRBD2. V trimming: 2 bases; J trimming: 3 bases; junction bases outside the gene matches: 7. The CDR3 loop spans 15 amino acids. Germline loops: CDR1 KGHSH, CDR2 LQKENI. As DNA, the CDR3 is TGTGCCAGCTCACCATTTGCGGGAGACCTCTACGAGCAGTACTTC. Translated, it gives CASSPFAGDLYEQYF.

The gene calls are TRBV18 and TRBJ2-5; no clear D gene. This CDR3 region has 15 residues. Trimming cost V 4 bases and J 1 base, with 13 bases left between them. Germline V CDR1 and CDR2: KGHSH, LQKENI. CDR3 nucleotide sequence: TGTGCCAGCTCACATACGACCCGACTCCAAGAGACCCAGTACTTC. Translated: CASSHTTRLQETQYF.

The chain carries TRBV6-5 and TRBJ2-7, with TRBD1 matching 7 bases. This CDR3 is 16 amino acids long. Trimming cost V 0 bases and J 3 bases; bases outside gene matches: 8. The germline CDR1 and CDR2 sequences are MNHEY and SVGAGI. The CDR3 here is CASSYSTGRQVYEQYF. The CDR3 DNA reads as TGTGCCAGCAGTTACTCGACAGGGCGTCAAGTCTACGAGCAGTACTTC.

This chain links TRBV11-2 with TRBJ1-1; 7 bases align to TRBD1. Germline V CDR1 and CDR2: SGHAT, FQNNGV. Trimming at V came to 5 bases and at J to 1 base, leaving 10 bases not matched to a gene. CDR3 length: 16 residues. This CDR3 is CASSLRQGVGNTEAFF. For the CDR3, the DNA is TGTGCCAGCAGCCTCCGACAGGGCGTAGGGAACACTGAAGCTTTCTTT.

There are a few counts of this clone. Other DNA variants within this sample encode the same CDR3. V is TRBV9 and J is TRBJ1-2; 8 nucleotides align to TRBD1. In germline, CDR1 is SGDLS, CDR2 YYNGEE. This CDR3 has 13 residues. Trimming took 3 bases from V and 5 from J; bases not matched to a gene: 3. The CDR3, as DNA: TGTGCCAGCAGCGCCACAGGGGGGTATGGCTACACCTTC. Translation: CASSATGGYGYTF.

The gene calls are TRBV2 and TRBJ2-7, with TRBD1 matching 8 bases. Trimming removed 6 bases from V and 7 bases from J; junction bases left unmatched: 2. Germline lookup yields CDR1 SNHLY and CDR2 FYNNEI. The CDR3 is made up of 11 amino acids. CDR3 sequence (DNA): TGTGCCAGCAGCTGGACAGGGGAGCAGTACTTC. The encoded protein is CASSWTGEQYF. Filled out from reference TRBV2 and TRBJ2-7, the complete variable domain reads EPEVTQTPSHQVTQMGQEVILRCVPISNHLYFYWYRQILGQKVEFLVSFYNNEISEKSEIFDDQFSVERPDGSNFTLKIRSTKLEDSAMYFCASSWTGEQYFGPGTRLTVT.